This entry lists 2 T cell receptor beta chains sequenced from one sample in a study of human T cells and chemical hapten exposure (dated by TCRdb to the early 2020s). Preparation of the library involved RACE. Instrument used: NextSeq 500. TCRdb took the public reads, trimmed them with fastp at Q25, ran MiXCR for clone calling and kept in-frame beta chains. Under each unique CDR3 protein, matching rows form one entry showing the most common genes and DNA. The sample includes about 190,000 distinct CDR3 sequences, with around a quarter observed a single time. Under 2.5% of the sample lies in the top ten. The sample's time point label is to be understood as: patch test 3, about 24 weeks after DPC sensitization. The treatment or condition label of this sample denotes: therapeutic diphenylcyclopropenone sensitization with weekly scalp DPC. The starting material was whole blood, obtained in connection with sensitization to the hapten diphenylcyclopropenone (DPC). The receptors derive from a woman in her thirties or forties with alopecia areata. Some clones in this sample may be carry-over from other donors' samples.

This chain joins TRBV6-2 or TRBV6-3 and TRBJ1-5; the D is unclear. V dropped 6 bases and J dropped 0 bases, with 9 bases sitting between them. CDR3 size: 14 residues. The germline V gene has CDR1 MNHEY and CDR2 SVGEGT. The CDR3 sequence is CASSWTVSNQPQHF. The CDR3 nucleotides are TGTGCCAGCAGCTGGACCGTTAGCAATCAGCCCCAGCATTTT.

In its sample, this clonotype was seen a few times. The rearrangement links TRBV9 to TRBJ2-7; 9 bases align to TRBD1. After removal of 3 bases from V and 5 bases from J, the junction contained 6 bases not matched to a gene. The CDR3 runs to 14 residues. Per the germline V gene, CDR1 is SGDLS and CDR2 is YYNGEE. CDR3 protein: CASSGDREVHEQYF. CDR3 DNA: TGTGCCAGCAGCGGGGACAGGGAGGTCCACGAGCAGTACTTC.